The 31 T cell receptor beta chains below all came from one sample that was sequenced in a study of OX40 agonist ivuxolimab in advanced cancers. Sequencing was performed with immunoSEQ multiplex PCR; in TCRdb, only in-frame clones are kept and a portion is missing. The profile shows about 50,000 clones, about 88% of them singletons. Here the sequenced sample was CD4+ or CD8+ T cells sorted from blood, taken in a trial of the OX40 agonist ivuxolimab. These TCRs come from an adult with an advanced solid tumor such as melanoma, head and neck, liver or kidney cancer.

This clone was seen once. The same CDR3 also results from other DNA sequences found in this sample. V gene TRBV30 combines with J gene TRBJ2-7; TRBD2 is a possible D gene (5 bases). CDR1 and CDR2 from the germline V gene are GTSNPN and SVGIG (reference sequence). The CDR3 has 12 amino acids. The V end lost 3 bases, the J end lost 0 bases, and 6 bases lay between the germline ends. CDR3 bases: TGTGCCTGGAGGAGGGACTCCTACGAGCAGTACTTC. Translating gives CAWRRDSYEQYF.

This chain joins TRBV6-5 and TRBJ2-7, with 10 bases that match TRBD1. The germline CDR1 and CDR2 sequences are MNHEY and SVGAGI. V lost 6 bases, J lost 4 bases, and 6 bases stayed unmatched. The CDR3 length is 14 residues. CDR3 nucleotides: TGTGCCAGCAGGATAGACAGGGGGCGATACGAGCAGTACTTC. This sequence encodes CASRIDRGRYEQYF.

This chain's CDR3 is CASSFGQRNYGYTF. The CDR3 DNA sequence: TGCGCCAGCAGCTTCGGACAGAGAAACTATGGCTACACCTTC. The rearrangement joins TRBV5-1 to TRBJ1-2; D perhaps matches TRBD1 (6 bases). Deletions cut 2 bases from V and 2 bases from J, with 10 bases between. CDR1 and CDR2 from the germline V gene are SGHRS and YFSETQ. CDR3 size: 14 residues. Together with reference TRBV5-1 and TRBJ1-2, the CDR3 gives the full variable domain: KAGVTQTPRYLIKTRGQQVTLSCSPISGHRSVSWYQQTPGQGLQFLFEYFSETQRNKGNFPGRFSGRQFSNSRSEMNVSTLELGDSALYLCASSFGQRNYGYTFGSGTRLTVV.

The V and J genes are TRBV6-1 and TRBJ2-5, with D possibly called TRBD1 or TRBD2 (5 bases each). The J call is doubtful: the DNA matches TRBJ2-7 better. Per the germline V gene, CDR1 is MNHNS and CDR2 is SASEGT. The CDR3 runs to 13 residues. The CDR3 protein is CASLRESSYEQYF. The CDR3 DNA reads TGTGCCAGCCTCAGGGAGAGCTCCTACGAGCAGTACTTC.

This chain joins TRBV30 and TRBJ1-4; the D gene is possibly TRBD1 (5 bases). The CDR3 covers 18 residues. The ends were cut back, 0 bases at V and 1 base at J, with 18 bases in the middle. Germline V gene sequence: CDR1 GTSNPN, CDR2 SVGIG (reference sequence). This chain's CDR3 is CAWSVSRDLLRTNEKLFF. The CDR3 DNA is TGTGCCTGGAGTGTATCCAGGGATCTTCTGCGAACTAATGAAAAACTGTTTTTT.

The CDR3 reads CASSSTQVQAFF. The DNA of the CDR3 is TGTGCCAGCAGCTCCACTCAGGTTCAGGCTTTCTTT. The V and J genes are TRBV7-9 and TRBJ1-1; D call uncertain. The V gene lost 4 bases and the J gene lost 11 bases, with 14 bases spanning the gap. Germline V gives CDR1 SEHNR, CDR2 FQNEAQ (reference sequence). CDR3 size: 12 residues.

This clone was seen a single time. V and J are TRBV9 and TRBJ2-1; 10 bases agree with TRBD2. The V segment lost 4 bases and the J segment 6 bases; nucleotides outside the gene matches: 4. Germline assignment: CDR1 SGDLS and CDR2 YYNGEE. CDR3 length: 14 residues. CDR3 DNA sequence: TGTGCCAGCAGCACCGGACTAGCGGCCAATGAGCAGTTCTTC. Translating it yields CASSTGLAANEQFF.

This rearrangement joins TRBV28 to TRBJ2-5; TRBD2 agrees at 9 bases. The DNA end lines up better with TRBJ2-7; the J call may be wrong. CDR1 MDHEN and CDR2 SYDVKM come from the germline V gene. This CDR3 spans 15 amino acids. In DNA form, the CDR3 reads TGTGCCAGCAGTTTAAGCCTAGCGGGGATGAACGAGCAGTACTTC. This sequence encodes CASSLSLAGMNEQYF.

V is TRBV5-1 and J is TRBJ2-5; possible D gene TRBD1, 7 bases. Per the germline V gene, CDR1 is SGHRS and CDR2 is YFSETQ. V lost 7 bases and J 5 bases, leaving 18 bases between the germline ends. This CDR3 has 14 amino acids. CDR3 nucleotides: TGCGCCAGCCGATCCCAGGGGGGTTTGGAGACCCAGTACTTC. Translation: CASRSQGGLETQYF.

The V gene is TRBV9, the J gene TRBJ2-7; tentatively, D is TRBD1 (6 bases). The V and J ends lost 4 bases and 1 base respectively, with 18 bases between them. The CDR3 has 16 residues. Germline values: CDR1 SGDLS, CDR2 YYNGEE. The CDR3 coding sequence is TGTGCCAGCAGCCCAGCATGGCCAGGGGTTTCCTACGAGCAGTACTTC. Translated, it gives CASSPAWPGVSYEQYF.

The J gene is TRBJ2-7, the V gene TRBV6-6, with D perhaps TRBD1 or TRBD2 (5 bases each). CDR3 size: 14 residues. Germline V gene sequence: CDR1 MNHNY, CDR2 SVGAGI (reference sequence). Trimming removed 0 bases at V and 12 bases at J, with 18 bases between. The CDR3 DNA reads as TGTGCCAGCAGTTACTCAGCCCACGGGGCCGGGCCGTACTTC. Protein sequence: CASSYSAHGAGPYF.

As for this clone: At one end the junction does not follow the germline gene, possibly because of a read error. The chain links TRBV19 to TRBJ2-1; TRBD1 might be the D (5 bases). This CDR3 region has 11 residues. The germline V gene has CDR1 LNHDA and CDR2 SQIVND (reference sequence). CDR3: CASSQGSARVF. DNA of the CDR3: TGTGCCAGTAGTCAGGGCAGCGCACGGGTCTTC.

The chain couples TRBV5-1 to TRBJ1-1; maybe TRBD1 (5 bases). CDR1 is SGHRS and CDR2 is YFSETQ in the germline V gene. This CDR3 contains 16 residues. Trimming removed 0 bases from V and 0 bases from J, with 12 bases in between. CDR3 residues: CASSLVGGGMNTEAFF. The CDR3, as DNA: TGCGCCAGCAGCTTGGTTGGGGGTGGGATGAACACTGAAGCTTTCTTT.

The V call is TRBV2, the J call TRBJ2-2; no definite D call. V shed 7 bases and J shed 6 bases, with 18 bases lying between them. This CDR3 comprises 15 residues. Germline lookup yields CDR1 SNHLY and CDR2 FYNNEI. CDR3 residues: CASTAVAGFAGELFF. CDR3 nucleotide sequence: TGTGCCAGCACGGCGGTGGCAGGATTCGCCGGGGAGCTGTTTTTT. The full variable domain, its missing parts supplied by reference TRBV2 and TRBJ2-2, is EPEVTQTPSHQVTQMGQEVILRCVPISNHLYFYWYRQILGQKVEFLVSFYNNEISEKSEIFDDQFSVERPDGSNFTLKIRSTKLEDSAMYFCASTAVAGFAGELFFGEGSRLTVL.

This sequence joins TRBV11-2 and TRBJ1-1; 10 bases fit TRBD1. J was trimmed by 5 bases and V by 2 bases; bases with no gene match: 2. The germline CDR1 and CDR2 sequences are SGHAT and FQNNGV. The CDR3 covers 14 residues. CDR3 sequence: CASSLRDRGTEAFF. In DNA, the CDR3 is TGTGCCAGCAGCTTACGGGACAGGGGTACTGAAGCTTTCTTT.

This chain connects TRBV28 to TRBJ1-6; D ambiguous. V dropped 5 bases and J dropped 0 bases, with 11 bases sitting between them. Looked up from germline, CDR1 is MDHEN and CDR2 is SYDVKM. CDR3 length: 16 amino acids. The CDR3 here is CASSAPVSSYNSPLHF. The CDR3 nucleotides read TGTGCCAGCAGTGCTCCAGTTTCCTCCTATAATTCACCCCTCCACTTT.

CDR3 DNA sequence: TGCGCCAGCAGCTTGGGATTACAGGGGGCCGAAGGTGAAGCTTTCTTT. Residues: CASSLGLQGAEGEAFF. The rearrangement joins TRBV5-1 to TRBJ1-1; 9 positions agree with TRBD1. This CDR3 spans 16 amino acids. Germline-derived CDR1 and CDR2 are SGHRS and YFSETQ. V dropped 0 bases and J dropped 7; count of bases not matched to a gene: 10.

The chain couples TRBV5-4 to TRBJ2-4; possible D gene TRBD1, 7 bases. Deletions cut 4 bases from V and 9 bases from J, with 14 bases between. This CDR3 region has 13 residues. CDR1 is SGHNT, CDR2 YYREEE, per germline (reference sequence). The DNA of the CDR3 is TGTGCCAGCAGCGCGGGACAGTCCCCCATTCAGTACTTC. It encodes CASSAGQSPIQYF.

As to this clone: The identical CDR3 is also encoded by other nucleotide sequences in the sample. This rearrangement joins TRBV9 to TRBJ2-3, with TRBD1 matching 7 bases. V was clipped by 3 bases and J by 1 base; unmatched bases: 5. CDR1 and CDR2 from the germline V gene are SGDLS and YYNGEE. The CDR3 runs to 15 residues. The CDR3 here is CASSARQGGTDTQYF. The CDR3 DNA sequence: TGTGCCAGCAGCGCCCGACAGGGTGGCACAGATACGCAGTATTTT.

The rearrangement links TRBV5-6 to TRBJ2-5; 8 bases match TRBD1. The CDR3 is made up of 16 amino acids. The V and J ends lost 5 bases and 1 base, in that order; junction bases with no gene match: 10. Germline CDR1 reads SGHDT; CDR2 reads YYEEEE. The CDR3 DNA reads TGTGCCAGCAGGGAGGGACAGGAAACAATCCAAGAGACCCAGTACTTC. Protein product: CASREGQETIQETQYF. The variable domain in full, with the rest retrieved from reference TRBV5-6 and TRBJ2-5, is DAGVTQSPTHLIKTRGQQVTLRCSPKSGHDTVSWYQQALGQGPQFIFQYYEEEERQRGNFPDRFSGHQFPNYSSELNVNALLLGDSALYLCASREGQETIQETQYFGPGTRLLVL.

This chain connects TRBV19 to TRBJ2-5; tentatively, D is TRBD1 or TRBD2 (6 bases each). Germline CDR1 is LNHDA and CDR2 is SQIVND (reference sequence). CDR3 length: 21 amino acids. V was shortened by 2 bases and J by 3 bases, with 31 bases between the two germline ends. In DNA, the CDR3 is TGTGCCAGTAGTATATATTTCTTGGGAGGAGTACAGGGTCCCGGCAAAGAGACCCAGTACTTC. It is translated as CASSIYFLGGVQGPGKETQYF. The entire variable domain, with the rest obtained from reference TRBV19 and TRBJ2-5, is as follows: DGGITQSPKYLFRKEGQNVTLSCEQNLNHDAMYWYRQDPGQGLRLIYYSQIVNDFQKGDIAEGYSVSREKKESFPLTVTSAQKNPTAFYLCASSIYFLGGVQGPGKETQYFGPGTRLLVL.

This chain links TRBV12-5 with TRBJ2-1; unclear D gene. This CDR3 spans 15 amino acids. The germline V gene encodes CDR1 LGHNT and CDR2 FRNRAP. V was clipped by 1 base and J by 0 bases, with 7 bases between them. This CDR3 reads CASGLGISSYNEQFF. CDR3 in DNA: TGTGCTAGTGGTTTGGGGATTAGCTCCTACAATGAGCAGTTCTTC.

This chain uses TRBV7-6 with TRBJ1-4; D unclear. This CDR3 contains 14 residues. The germline gives CDR1 SGHVS, CDR2 FNYEAQ. Trimming shortened V by 5 bases and J by 2 bases, and 9 bases separated the two germline ends. CDR3 coding DNA: TGTGCCAGCAGCCAAGTGTCCACTAATGAAAAACTGTTTTTT. Amino acid sequence: CASSQVSTNEKLFF.

V is TRBV7-6 and J is TRBJ2-2, with D tentatively TRBD1 (5 bases). The CDR3 covers 15 residues. The V gene's germline CDR1 is SGHVS and CDR2 FNYEAQ. With 5 bases removed from V and 1 base from J, the gap between germline ends came to 11 bases. The CDR3 DNA sequence: TGTGCCAGCAGCCGACAGACGATGAACACCGGGGAGCTGTTTTTT. The encoded protein is CASSRQTMNTGELFF.

The rearrangement uses TRBV11-1 and TRBJ2-7, with D unresolved. CDR1 is SGHAT and CDR2 is FQDESV in the germline V gene (reference sequence). The CDR3 is made up of 13 amino acids. The V gene lost 1 base and the J gene lost 5 bases, with 9 bases spanning the gap. CDR3 residues: CASSLEGLNEQYF. The CDR3 bases are TGTGCCAGCAGCTTAGAAGGGCTCAACGAGCAGTACTTC. Full variable domain (outside the CDR3, taken from reference TRBV11-1 and TRBJ2-7): EAEVAQSPRYKITEKSQAVAFWCDPISGHATLYWYRQILGQGPELLVQFQDESVVDDSQLPKDRFSAERLKGVDSTLKIQPAELGDSAMYLCASSLEGLNEQYFGPGTRLTVT.

The chain recombines TRBV5-4 with TRBJ2-5; 8 bases map to TRBD2. Germline V gene lookup returns CDR1 SGHNT and CDR2 YYREEE (reference sequence). The junction had 15 bases not matched to a gene; V was cut back by 4 bases and J by 1 base. The CDR3 is made up of 18 amino acids. CDR3 nucleotide sequence: TGTGCCAGCAGCCAGGGACTAGATACAAACGGGTTCCAAGAGACCCAGTACTTC. Its protein product is CASSQGLDTNGFQETQYF.

The chain couples TRBV5-4 to TRBJ2-7; 11 bases align to TRBD2. CDR3 length equals 15 residues. With V trimmed by 4 bases and J by 3 bases, 6 bases remained unmatched. Germline V gene lookup returns CDR1 SGHNT and CDR2 YYREEE (reference sequence). CDR3 loop: CASSQTSGILYEQYF. The DNA of the CDR3 is TGTGCCAGCAGCCAGACTAGCGGGATCCTCTACGAGCAGTACTTC.

The gene calls are TRBV5-1 and TRBJ2-2; D is unresolved. Trimming pared 4 bases from V and 9 bases from J, leaving 13 bases between. The CDR3 is 13 residues long. CDR1 is SGHRS, CDR2 YFSETQ, per germline. The CDR3 DNA sequence: TGCGCCAGCAGCCCGGACCCTCGGAGGGAGCTGTTTTTT. Its translation is CASSPDPRRELFF.

V and J are TRBV10-2 and TRBJ2-2; D remains ambiguous. The V end was cut by 7 bases, the J end by 5 bases, with 11 bases between. This CDR3 comprises 13 residues. Germline V gene data show CDR1 as WSHSY and CDR2 as SAAADI. CDR3 sequence reads: CASTRGTTGELFF. CDR3 in DNA: TGCGCCAGCACCCGAGGTACGACCGGGGAGCTGTTTTTT.

The chain is built from TRBV5-6 and TRBJ2-5; the D call may be TRBD1 or TRBD2 (5 bases each). CDR3 size: 16 residues. V lost 7 bases to trimming and J lost 4 bases, with 23 bases between them. The germline gives CDR1 SGHDT, CDR2 YYEEEE. The CDR3 region has the DNA TGTGCCAGCGCTTCTACCCGGGACGCGTCGAGAGAGACCCAGTACTTC. This translates into CASASTRDASRETQYF.

The rearrangement joins TRBV14 to TRBJ2-5; TRBD2 might be the D (6 bases). This CDR3 spans 16 amino acids. The germline CDR1 and CDR2 sequences are SGHDN and FVKESK. Trimming stripped 1 base from V and 1 base from J, with 13 bases between. The CDR3 spells CASSQVGSGPQETQYF. Here the CDR3 DNA reads TGTGCCAGCAGCCAAGTGGGGAGCGGGCCCCAAGAGACCCAGTACTTC.